This TCR beta chain came from a study of early T cells in non-severe SARS-CoV-2 infection (dated by TCRdb to the early 2020s). Regarding the study in general: Because TCR sequencing was done on bulk RNA from unsorted whole blood, the alpha and beta chains could not be paired.

The CDR3 covers 13 residues, taking in both the cysteine and the phenylalanine. Kept here is only the CDR3 DNA, which spans 39 bases and is read in frame from base 1. Trimming removed 8 bases from V and 4 bases from J, leaving 17 bases between the germline ends. CDR1 and CDR2 were assigned from the germline V gene (reference sequence) as DFQATT and SNEGSKA. General findings and caveats noted by the study authors: VDJdb matching was skewed toward anti-spike CD8 responses and likely underestimated virus-specific expansions by missing private and CD4 specificities.

A case-control design nested within a healthcare worker cohort in London, UK, was used, with weekly nasopharyngeal swab PCR tests and blood sampling performed. Healthcare workers were enrolled in the week of the UK lockdown, from 23 to 31 March 2020, and were followed every week for up to roughly 15 weeks. Library preparation used 5' RACE. The listed sequencing device is NextSeq 500. Unique molecular identifiers were attached to individual cDNA molecules in the TCR library protocol so that sequencing error and PCR bias could be corrected. Both TCR alpha and beta chains were sequenced, and tight co-correlation was observed between alpha and beta sequence abundances in each sample. The study's processing was this. Decombinator V4 was used to annotate the V gene, J gene and CDR3 of the TCR sequences. TCRs were defined as expanded if a significant change between any two time points was detected under a Poisson model with p below 0.0001. Abundances of TCRs were expressed as counts per million after normalisation to the total number of TCRs sequenced in each sample. TRAV1-2 paired with TRAJ12, TRAJ20 or TRAJ33 defined MAIT TCRs, while TRAV10 paired with TRAJ18 defined iNKT TCRs. VDJdb, accessed on 1 November 2021, was searched for TCRs annotated for CMV, EBV and SARS-CoV-2, and TCRs annotated for more than one antigen were excluded. TCRdb cleaned the public reads at Q25 with fastp, built clones with MiXCR and kept in-frame beta chains. CDR3 protein duplicates are merged, each entry listing the most common genes and DNA. It is TCRdb's table, rather than the study itself, that gives the V and J calls and clone size. Counted in this sample were 84,000 or so distinct CDR3 sequences; 11% to 15% of them appeared once. The ten most abundant clones make up 9.5% to 12% of the sample.

This clonotype was seen repeatedly, ten times or more. The antigen it recognizes is unknown. Per-base quality was not reported, and no clone a single base away is much larger than it. The sample taken for sequencing was whole blood. Here the chain combines TRBV20-1 and TRBJ2-5, and possibly TRBD2, on 5 matching bases. The sequence derives from an adult who was a healthcare worker with PCR-confirmed SARS-CoV-2 infection or an uninfected control (not recorded which). At the DNA level, the sequence is TGCAGTCCAGCCCGGGGTCCCTTAGAGACCCAGTACTTC. It encodes CSPARGPLETQYF.